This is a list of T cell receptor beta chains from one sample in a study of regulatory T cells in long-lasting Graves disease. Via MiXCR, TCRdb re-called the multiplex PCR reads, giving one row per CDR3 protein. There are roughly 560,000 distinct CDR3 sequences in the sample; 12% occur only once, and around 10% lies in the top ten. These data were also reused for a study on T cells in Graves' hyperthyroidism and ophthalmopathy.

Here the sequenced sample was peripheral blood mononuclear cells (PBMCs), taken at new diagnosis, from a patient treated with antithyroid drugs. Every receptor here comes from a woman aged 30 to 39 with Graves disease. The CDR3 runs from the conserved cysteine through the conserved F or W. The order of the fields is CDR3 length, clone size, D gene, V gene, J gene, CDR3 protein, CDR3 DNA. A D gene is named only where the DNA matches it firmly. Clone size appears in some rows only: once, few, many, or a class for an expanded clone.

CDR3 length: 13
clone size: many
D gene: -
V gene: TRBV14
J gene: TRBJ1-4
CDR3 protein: CASSQNRAEKLFF
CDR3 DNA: TGTGCCAGCAGCCAAAACCGTGCTGAAAAACTGTTTTTT

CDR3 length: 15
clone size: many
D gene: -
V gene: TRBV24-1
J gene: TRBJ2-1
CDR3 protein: CATSAPEGAYNEQFF
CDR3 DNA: TGTGCCACCAGTGCGCCAGAGGGAGCCTACAATGAGCAGTTCTTC

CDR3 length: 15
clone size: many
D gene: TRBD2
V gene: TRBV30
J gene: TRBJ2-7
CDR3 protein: CAWNLLPAGPGEQYF
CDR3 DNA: TGTGCCTGGAACCTACTACCAGCGGGACCTGGGGAGCAGTACTTC

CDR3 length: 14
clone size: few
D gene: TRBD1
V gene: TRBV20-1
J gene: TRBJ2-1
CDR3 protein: CSAIRQGPVNEQFF
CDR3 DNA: TGCAGTGCTATCCGACAGGGTCCGGTCAATGAGCAGTTCTTC

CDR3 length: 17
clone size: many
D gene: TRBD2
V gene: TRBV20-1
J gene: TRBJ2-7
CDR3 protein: CSARGGLAGSEAYEQYF
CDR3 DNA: TGCAGTGCCCGAGGGGGACTAGCGGGCTCAGAGGCCTACGAGCAGTACTTC

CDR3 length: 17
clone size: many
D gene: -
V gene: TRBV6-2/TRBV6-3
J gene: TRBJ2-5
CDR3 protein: CASSYSRFMGAQETQYF
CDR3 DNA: TGTGCCAGCAGTTACTCGAGGTTCATGGGGGCCCAAGAGACCCAGTACTTC

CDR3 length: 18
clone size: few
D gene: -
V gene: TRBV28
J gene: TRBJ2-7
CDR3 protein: CASSLISVRLDHTYEQYF
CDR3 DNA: TGTGCCAGCAGTTTAATTTCGGTCCGACTCGATCATACCTACGAGCAGTACTTC

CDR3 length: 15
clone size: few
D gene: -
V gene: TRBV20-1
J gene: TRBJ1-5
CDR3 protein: CSARDSRGLHQPQHF
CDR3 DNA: TGCAGTGCTAGAGATTCGAGGGGATTACATCAGCCCCAGCATTTT

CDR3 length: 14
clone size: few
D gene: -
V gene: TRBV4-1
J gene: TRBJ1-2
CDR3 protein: CASSQDWVSYGYTF
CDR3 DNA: TGCGCCAGCAGCCAAGATTGGGTTTCCTATGGCTACACCTTC

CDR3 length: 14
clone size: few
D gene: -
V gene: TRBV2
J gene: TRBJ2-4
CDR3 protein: CASVWGGSKNIQYF
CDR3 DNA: TGTGCCAGCGTTTGGGGGGGCTCCAAAAACATTCAGTACTTC

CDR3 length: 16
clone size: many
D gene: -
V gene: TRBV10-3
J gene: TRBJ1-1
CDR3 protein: CAISEGGVKMNTEAFF
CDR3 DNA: TGTGCCATCAGTGAAGGCGGCGTCAAAATGAACACTGAAGCTTTCTTT

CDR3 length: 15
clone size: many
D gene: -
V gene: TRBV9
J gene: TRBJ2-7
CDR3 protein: CASSPAWDPTYEQYF
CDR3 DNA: TGTGCCAGCAGCCCCGCCTGGGATCCAACCTACGAGCAGTACTTC

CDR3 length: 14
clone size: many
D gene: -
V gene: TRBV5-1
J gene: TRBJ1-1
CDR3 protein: CASSLDGTNTEAFF
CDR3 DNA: TGCGCCAGCAGCTTAGACGGTACGAACACTGAAGCTTTCTTT

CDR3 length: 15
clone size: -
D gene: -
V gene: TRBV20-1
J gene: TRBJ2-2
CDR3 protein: CSARVSSGGTGELFF
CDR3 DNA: TGCAGTGCTAGAGTGAGTAGCGGTGGTACCGGGGAGCTGTTTTTT

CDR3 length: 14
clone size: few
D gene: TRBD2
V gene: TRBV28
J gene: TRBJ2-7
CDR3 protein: CASTWGGAAYEQYF
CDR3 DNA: TGTGCCAGCACTTGGGGAGGGGCGGCCTACGAGCAGTACTTC

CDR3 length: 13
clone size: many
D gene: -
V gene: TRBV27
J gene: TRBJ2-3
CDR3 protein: CASSLDWGDTQYF
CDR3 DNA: TGTGCCAGCAGTTTAGATTGGGGAGATACGCAGTATTTT

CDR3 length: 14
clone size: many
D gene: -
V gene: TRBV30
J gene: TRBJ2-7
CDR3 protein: CAWSYGADSYEQYF
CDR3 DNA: TGTGCCTGGAGTTACGGAGCGGACTCCTACGAGCAGTACTTC

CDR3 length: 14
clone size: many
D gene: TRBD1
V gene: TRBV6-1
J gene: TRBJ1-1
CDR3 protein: CASRADRGNTEAFF
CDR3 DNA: TGTGCCAGCAGAGCCGACAGGGGGAACACTGAAGCTTTCTTT

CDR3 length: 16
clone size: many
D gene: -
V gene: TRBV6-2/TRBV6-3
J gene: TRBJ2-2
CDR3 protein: CASSYIDGSITGELFF
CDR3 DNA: TGTGCCAGCAGTTACATAGACGGGAGTATCACCGGGGAGCTGTTTTTT

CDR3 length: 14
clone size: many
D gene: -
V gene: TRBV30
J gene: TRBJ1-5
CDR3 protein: CAWSSRISNQPQHF
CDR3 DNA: TGTGCCTGGAGTTCCCGGATTAGCAATCAGCCCCAGCATTTT